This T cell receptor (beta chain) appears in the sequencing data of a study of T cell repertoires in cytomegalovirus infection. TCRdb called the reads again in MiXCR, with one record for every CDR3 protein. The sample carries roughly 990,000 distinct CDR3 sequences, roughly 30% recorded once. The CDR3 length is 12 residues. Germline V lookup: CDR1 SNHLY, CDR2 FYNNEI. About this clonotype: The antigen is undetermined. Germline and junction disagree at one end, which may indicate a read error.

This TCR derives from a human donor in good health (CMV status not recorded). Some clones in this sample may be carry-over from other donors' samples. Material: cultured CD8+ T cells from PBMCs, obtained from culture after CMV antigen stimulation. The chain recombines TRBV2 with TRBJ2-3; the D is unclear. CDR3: CARSEYEDTQYF. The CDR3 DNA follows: TGTGCCAGAAGTGAATATGAGGATACGCAGTATTTT. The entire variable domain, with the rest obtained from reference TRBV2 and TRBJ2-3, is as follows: EPEVTQTPSHQVTQMGQEVILRCVPISNHLYFYWYRQILGQKVEFLVSFYNNEISEKSEIFDDQFSVERPDGSNFTLKIRSTKLEDSAMYFCARSEYEDTQYFGPGTRLTVL.